The table lists the clone carrying this TCR beta chain with many counts. Its antigen is currently unknown. These data originate in a study of spatial heterogeneity in lung cancer. The CDR3 is made up of 17 amino acids. Germline assignment: CDR1 LGHNA and CDR2 YNFKEQ. The V end lost 0 bases, the J end lost 4 bases, and 15 bases lay between the germline ends. TCRdb analysed the 5' RACE reads with MiXCR anew, one entry per CDR3 protein. Of approximately 25,000 distinct CDR3 sequences detected, less than 3.5% appear once; the ten largest clones hold less than 35%. Study conclusions and caveats: Ubiquitous expanded tumor TCRs appeared in blood more at resection than follow-up.

Time point denoted: sample taken at primary tumor resection. Samples came from 72 TRACERx patients with untreated early-stage lung cancer. Sequencing covered unsorted whole RNA taken from tumor, nontumor lung or frozen PBMC. The starting material was PBMCs, obtained at surgery. This rearrangement joins TRBV4-2 to TRBJ2-2, with D unclear. The receptor was isolated from a female donor with early-stage non-small cell lung cancer. Here the CDR3 DNA reads TGTGCCAGCAGCCAAGATTTTGTCGGGCCCCCCACCGGGGAGCTGTTTTTT. Encoded protein: CASSQDFVGPPTGELFF.